The rows below give T cell receptor beta chains drawn from one sample of a study of blood T cells in healthy people across ages. TCRdb independently ran MiXCR on the 5' RACE reads; one entry per CDR3 protein. The sample lists around 1.5 million distinct CDR3 sequences; almost 60% were seen once. Input material: blood. These receptors were taken from a man between 18 and 35 years old in good health. Each CDR3 is given with its conserved first and last residue. Each record gives: V gene, D gene, J gene, clone size, CDR3 DNA, CDR3 protein. D genes are given only for firm matches. Not every row has a clone size; where given, it reads once, few, many or a size class.

v_gene: TRBV25-1
d_gene: TRBD2
j_gene: TRBJ2-5
abundance: few
CDR3nt: TGTGCCAGCAGTGATGGGACTAACAGAGGGACCCAGTACTTC
CDR3aa: CASSDGTNRGTQYF

v_gene: TRBV6-6
d_gene: TRBD1
j_gene: TRBJ2-7
abundance: .
CDR3nt: TGTGCCAGCAGTCCCCTCCCGGGACAGGGAAACGAGCAGTACTTC
CDR3aa: CASSPLPGQGNEQYF

v_gene: TRBV5-1
d_gene: .
j_gene: TRBJ1-1
abundance: .
CDR3nt: TGCGCCAGCAGCCAGCCGGGCGATGAAGCTTTCTTT
CDR3aa: CASSQPGDEAFF

v_gene: TRBV6-1
d_gene: .
j_gene: TRBJ1-6
abundance: .
CDR3nt: TGTGCCAGCAGTGAATTATTATCAGGGTCGCGCGATGCCCTCCACTTT
CDR3aa: CASSELLSGSRDALHF

v_gene: TRBV3-1
d_gene: .
j_gene: TRBJ1-1
abundance: .
CDR3nt: TGTGCCAGCAGCCCGGGAAGGGAAAACACTGAAGCTTTCTTT
CDR3aa: CASSPGRENTEAFF

v_gene: TRBV7-2
d_gene: TRBD2
j_gene: TRBJ2-1
abundance: .
CDR3nt: TGTGCCAGCAGCTTTGAAGCGAGCGGGAGAACCTACAATGAGCAGTTCTTC
CDR3aa: CASSFEASGRTYNEQFF

v_gene: TRBV28
d_gene: .
j_gene: TRBJ2-4
abundance: .
CDR3nt: TGTGCCAGCAGCCCCGGCTACTCAGCCAAAAACATTCAGTACTTC
CDR3aa: CASSPGYSAKNIQYF

v_gene: TRBV4-1
d_gene: TRBD2
j_gene: TRBJ2-1
abundance: few
CDR3nt: TGCGCCAGCAGCCACACACTAGCGCTTAGCTCCTACAATGAGCAGTTCTTC
CDR3aa: CASSHTLALSSYNEQFF

v_gene: TRBV2
d_gene: TRBD2
j_gene: TRBJ2-4
abundance: few
CDR3nt: TGTGCCAGCAGTGAGCGGACACCACTGGGGGGGATTCAGTACTTC
CDR3aa: CASSERTPLGGIQYF

v_gene: TRBV6-1
d_gene: .
j_gene: TRBJ2-4
abundance: many
CDR3nt: TGTGCCAGCAGTGTAATAGTTGGATCCGAAAACATTCAGTACTTC
CDR3aa: CASSVIVGSENIQYF

v_gene: TRBV6-5
d_gene: .
j_gene: TRBJ2-7
abundance: once
CDR3nt: TGTGCCAGCAGCCCCGGACAGCCTCTAGGCGAGCAGTACTTC
CDR3aa: CASSPGQPLGEQYF

v_gene: TRBV7-7
d_gene: TRBD1
j_gene: TRBJ2-5
abundance: .
CDR3nt: TGTGCCAGCAGCCCGAGGGGGGGACAGGGAGAGACCCAGTACTTC
CDR3aa: CASSPRGGQGETQYF

v_gene: TRBV6-5
d_gene: TRBD2
j_gene: TRBJ2-7
abundance: .
CDR3nt: TGTGCCAGCAGTGGGACTAGCGGAAACCACGAGCAGTACTTC
CDR3aa: CASSGTSGNHEQYF

v_gene: TRBV20-1
d_gene: .
j_gene: TRBJ2-1
abundance: .
CDR3nt: TGCAGTGCTAGAGATCTAACCGACGTCAATGAGCAGTTCTTC
CDR3aa: CSARDLTDVNEQFF

v_gene: TRBV3-1
d_gene: TRBD1
j_gene: TRBJ2-4
abundance: .
CDR3nt: TGTGCCAGCAGCCAAAGGGTAACCCGGGACAGCGGAAACATTCAGTACTTC
CDR3aa: CASSQRVTRDSGNIQYF

v_gene: TRBV4-1
d_gene: TRBD1
j_gene: TRBJ1-4
abundance: .
CDR3nt: TGCGCCAGCAGCCAAGATGAAGGAGCAGGGGGGAATGAAAAACTGTTTTTT
CDR3aa: CASSQDEGAGGNEKLFF

v_gene: TRBV20-1
d_gene: .
j_gene: TRBJ1-1
abundance: .
CDR3nt: TGCAGTGCTAGATTTCAAGGGGCGGAAGCTTTCTTT
CDR3aa: CSARFQGAEAFF

v_gene: TRBV28
d_gene: .
j_gene: TRBJ1-1
abundance: .
CDR3nt: TGTGCCAGCAGTTGGGTTGGCCGGCGGAACACTGAAGCTTTCTTT
CDR3aa: CASSWVGRRNTEAFF

v_gene: TRBV20-1
d_gene: .
j_gene: TRBJ1-4
abundance: .
CDR3nt: TGCAGTGCTAGAAGTGACAGAGCCGGAAAACTGTTTTTT
CDR3aa: CSARSDRAGKLFF

v_gene: TRBV7-9
d_gene: TRBD1
j_gene: TRBJ2-5
abundance: .
CDR3nt: TGTGCCAGCAGCCTAGACTACGGACAGGGACTCCAAGAGACCCAGTACTTC
CDR3aa: CASSLDYGQGLQETQYF

v_gene: TRBV29-1
d_gene: .
j_gene: TRBJ1-2
abundance: .
CDR3nt: TGCAGCGTTGAGTCTCCAGGGATTGTAGATGGCTACACCTTC
CDR3aa: CSVESPGIVDGYTF

v_gene: TRBV30
d_gene: TRBD1
j_gene: TRBJ2-5
abundance: few
CDR3nt: TGTGCCTGGGGGGACAGGGGAGAGACCCAGTACTTC
CDR3aa: CAWGDRGETQYF

v_gene: TRBV20-1
d_gene: .
j_gene: TRBJ2-3
abundance: .
CDR3nt: TGCAGTGCTAGAGCCCGTAGGAGCGGATACACAGATACGCAGTATTTT
CDR3aa: CSARARRSGYTDTQYF

v_gene: TRBV29-1
d_gene: TRBD1
j_gene: TRBJ2-3
abundance: .
CDR3nt: TGCAGCGTTGAAGATCTTATTTGGGACAGAGAAAACACAGATACGCAGTATTTT
CDR3aa: CSVEDLIWDRENTDTQYF

v_gene: TRBV7-2
d_gene: TRBD2
j_gene: TRBJ2-1
abundance: few
CDR3nt: TGTGCCAGCACTCATGGCGGCGGGGGGCTCTACAATGAGCAGTTCTTC
CDR3aa: CASTHGGGGLYNEQFF

v_gene: TRBV12-3/TRBV12-4
d_gene: TRBD1
j_gene: TRBJ2-7
abundance: .
CDR3nt: TGTGCCAGTCGAAAGCAGGGACAGGGAAGTTACGAGCAGTACTTC
CDR3aa: CASRKQGQGSYEQYF

v_gene: TRBV4-1
d_gene: .
j_gene: TRBJ1-2
abundance: few
CDR3nt: TGCGCCAGCAGCCAAGCATTCCGGGACGCGCACTATGGCTACACCTTC
CDR3aa: CASSQAFRDAHYGYTF

v_gene: TRBV18
d_gene: TRBD1
j_gene: TRBJ2-7
abundance: .
CDR3nt: TGTGCCAGCTCACCAAGGGACAGTCGGGACTACGAGCAGTACTTC
CDR3aa: CASSPRDSRDYEQYF

v_gene: TRBV6-5
d_gene: .
j_gene: TRBJ2-2
abundance: .
CDR3nt: TGTGCCAGCCACGATGGGGACACCGGGGAGCTGTTTTTT
CDR3aa: CASHDGDTGELFF

v_gene: TRBV15
d_gene: .
j_gene: TRBJ1-4
abundance: .
CDR3nt: TGTGCCACCACGGGACGGAGACAAGCAACTAATGAAAAACTGTTTTTT
CDR3aa: CATTGRRQATNEKLFF

v_gene: TRBV4-1
d_gene: .
j_gene: TRBJ2-7
abundance: .
CDR3nt: TGCGCCAGCAGCCAAGATTGGGGGGTGCAGTACTTC
CDR3aa: CASSQDWGVQYF

v_gene: TRBV28
d_gene: .
j_gene: TRBJ2-7
abundance: .
CDR3nt: TGTGCCAGCCACGGACAGATTACCTACGAGCAGTACTTC
CDR3aa: CASHGQITYEQYF

v_gene: TRBV9
d_gene: TRBD1
j_gene: TRBJ2-7
abundance: .
CDR3nt: TGTGCCAGCAGCCCTAAACAGGGGTGGTCCTACGAGCAGTACTTC
CDR3aa: CASSPKQGWSYEQYF

v_gene: TRBV7-2
d_gene: TRBD2
j_gene: TRBJ2-7
abundance: few
CDR3nt: TGTGCCAGCAGCCAATTTGGGACTAGCGGGAGTTACGAGCAGTACTTC
CDR3aa: CASSQFGTSGSYEQYF

v_gene: TRBV11-2
d_gene: TRBD2
j_gene: TRBJ2-7
abundance: .
CDR3nt: TGTGCCAGCAGCTTTACCCCGGGACTAGGGAACAATGAGCAGTACTTC
CDR3aa: CASSFTPGLGNNEQYF

v_gene: TRBV7-9
d_gene: TRBD2
j_gene: TRBJ2-1
abundance: .
CDR3nt: TGTGCCAGCAGCCCGACTAGCGGGAGTGAATACAATGAGCAGTTCTTC
CDR3aa: CASSPTSGSEYNEQFF

v_gene: TRBV9
d_gene: .
j_gene: TRBJ1-5
abundance: .
CDR3nt: TGTGCCAGCAGCGAGGGGCTCCCCGGCGGGCAGCCCCAGCATTTT
CDR3aa: CASSEGLPGGQPQHF

v_gene: TRBV18
d_gene: .
j_gene: TRBJ2-5
abundance: .
CDR3nt: TGTGCCAGCTCGCCGGGACTTGGGGAGACCCAGTACTTC
CDR3aa: CASSPGLGETQYF

v_gene: TRBV11-1
d_gene: TRBD2
j_gene: TRBJ2-1
abundance: few
CDR3nt: TGTGCCAGCAGCTTGAGCGGGAGGGGGTCCTACAATGAGCAGTTCTTC
CDR3aa: CASSLSGRGSYNEQFF

v_gene: TRBV4-3
d_gene: TRBD1
j_gene: TRBJ2-7
abundance: .
CDR3nt: TGCGCCAGCAGCCATAACGGACAGGGGAGGGACGAGCAGTACTTC
CDR3aa: CASSHNGQGRDEQYF

v_gene: TRBV11-2
d_gene: .
j_gene: TRBJ1-2
abundance: .
CDR3nt: TGTGCCAGCAGCTTATATCGTGGCTACACCTTC
CDR3aa: CASSLYRGYTF

v_gene: TRBV12-3/TRBV12-4
d_gene: .
j_gene: TRBJ2-7
abundance: once
CDR3nt: TGTGCCAGCAGTTTCATGGGGACCGAGCAGTACTTC
CDR3aa: CASSFMGTEQYF

v_gene: TRBV29-1
d_gene: .
j_gene: TRBJ1-2
abundance: .
CDR3nt: TGCAGCGTTGTTAGGGGGGACTATGACTACACCTTC
CDR3aa: CSVVRGDYDYTF

v_gene: TRBV27
d_gene: TRBD1
j_gene: TRBJ2-7
abundance: .
CDR3nt: TGTGCCAGCAGTTCAGGACAGGGGAGCTCCTACGAGAAGTACTTC
CDR3aa: CASSSGQGSSYEKYF

v_gene: TRBV4-2
d_gene: TRBD1
j_gene: TRBJ2-5
abundance: .
CDR3nt: TGTGCCAGCAGCCCCACCGGACAGGGAAGGGTCGAGACCCAGTACTTC
CDR3aa: CASSPTGQGRVETQYF

v_gene: TRBV25-1
d_gene: .
j_gene: TRBJ2-7
abundance: .
CDR3nt: TGTGCCAGCAGTGAAGGTGAGGCGGTTACCTACGAGCAGTACTTC
CDR3aa: CASSEGEAVTYEQYF

v_gene: TRBV20-1
d_gene: TRBD2
j_gene: TRBJ2-7
abundance: .
CDR3nt: TGCAGTGCTCCTTTGGGCGGGGGAGAATCCAAGCAGTACTTC
CDR3aa: CSAPLGGGESKQYF

v_gene: TRBV4-1
d_gene: .
j_gene: TRBJ2-7
abundance: .
CDR3nt: TGCGCCAGCAGCCTAGTGGGGACGTCCCCCCGGGAGCAGTACTTC
CDR3aa: CASSLVGTSPREQYF